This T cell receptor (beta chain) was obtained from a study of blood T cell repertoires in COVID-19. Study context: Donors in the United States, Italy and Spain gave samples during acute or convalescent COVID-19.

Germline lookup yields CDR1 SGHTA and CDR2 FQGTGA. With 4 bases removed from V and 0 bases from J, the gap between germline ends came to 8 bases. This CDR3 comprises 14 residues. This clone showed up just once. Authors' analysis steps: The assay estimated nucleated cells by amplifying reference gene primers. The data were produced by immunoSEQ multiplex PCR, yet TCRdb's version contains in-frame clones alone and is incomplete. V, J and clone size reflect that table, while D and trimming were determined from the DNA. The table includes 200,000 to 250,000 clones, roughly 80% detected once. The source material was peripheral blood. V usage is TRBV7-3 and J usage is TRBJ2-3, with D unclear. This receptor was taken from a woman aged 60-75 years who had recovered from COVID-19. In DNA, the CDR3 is TGTGCCAGCAGCTCCCAGGCCAGCACAGATACGCAGTATTTT. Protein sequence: CASSSQASTDTQYF. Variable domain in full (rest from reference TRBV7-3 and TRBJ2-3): GAGVSQTPSNKVTEKGKYVELRCDPISGHTALYWYRQSLGQGPEFLIYFQGTGAADDSGLPNDRFFAVRPEGSVSTLKIQRTERGDSAVYLCASSSQASTDTQYFGPGTRLTVL.